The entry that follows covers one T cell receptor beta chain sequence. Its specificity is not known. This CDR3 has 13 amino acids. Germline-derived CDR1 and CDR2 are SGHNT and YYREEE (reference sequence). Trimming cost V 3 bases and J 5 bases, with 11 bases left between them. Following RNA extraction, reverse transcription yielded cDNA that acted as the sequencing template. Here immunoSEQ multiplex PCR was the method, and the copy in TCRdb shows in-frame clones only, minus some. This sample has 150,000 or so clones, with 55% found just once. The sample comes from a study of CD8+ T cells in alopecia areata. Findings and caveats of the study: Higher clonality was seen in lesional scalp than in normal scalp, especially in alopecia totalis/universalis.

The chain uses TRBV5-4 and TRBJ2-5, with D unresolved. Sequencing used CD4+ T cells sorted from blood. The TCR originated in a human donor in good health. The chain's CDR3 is CASSSNGRETQYF. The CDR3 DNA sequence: TGTGCCAGCAGCTCGAATGGAAGGGAGACCCAGTACTTC.